Below are 28 T cell receptor beta chains sequenced from a single sample in a study of Graves' ophthalmopathy and Graves' hyperthyroidism. Amplification of TCR beta CDR3 regions used RNA transcripts. The workflow started with a first-round RT-PCR run with HTBI primers and then moved on to a second-round multiplex PCR. TCRdb recomputed calls from the multiplex PCR reads with MiXCR, one row per CDR3 protein. The top ten hold more than 2.5% of the sample, which has some 410,000 distinct CDR3 sequences, more than 20% seen once. Source material: peripheral blood. All receptors derive from a young woman with stable Graves' hyperthyroidism.

This clonotype has ten or more counts. The DNA for the CDR3 is TGTGCCAGCAGTTTAGGGGGGGGAGTCACAGATACGCAGTATTTT. Protein: CASSLGGGVTDTQYF. The chain is built from TRBV28 and TRBJ2-3, with TRBD2 matching over 7 bases. J lost 2 bases, V lost 2 bases, and 4 bases had no gene match. The CDR3 loop spans 15 amino acids. Germline loops: CDR1 MDHEN, CDR2 SYDVKM.

In this sample, this clonotype turned up once. V usage is TRBV12-3 or TRBV12-4 and J usage is TRBJ2-2; D may be TRBD1 or TRBD2 (5 bases each). V was pared by 5 bases and J by 5 bases, with 15 bases between. The CDR3 runs to 15 residues. The CDR3, as DNA: TGTGCCAGCAGTCCCCCAGGGAGTCATACCGGGGAGCTGTTTTTT. Protein product: CASSPPGSHTGELFF.

This clonotype was picked up many times. This chain uses TRBV4-2 with TRBJ1-2; D not certain. CDR3 length: 16 amino acids. Germline CDR1 and CDR2: LGHNA and YNFKEQ. V was pared by 0 bases and J by 7 bases, with 18 bases between. This CDR3 reads CASSQDYDNVFSGYTF. The CDR3 DNA reads as TGTGCCAGCAGCCAAGATTACGATAATGTTTTTTCTGGCTACACCTTC.

In its sample, this clonotype was seen many times. The chain links TRBV12-3 or TRBV12-4 to TRBJ1-1; TRBD1 is a possible D gene (5 bases). The CDR3 extends over 14 amino acids. V lost 5 bases, J lost 1 base, and 11 bases lay in between. CDR3 protein: CASSTYGQNTEAFF. Here the CDR3 DNA reads TGTGCCAGCAGTACCTACGGACAGAACACTGAAGCTTTCTTT.

The chain uses TRBV19 and TRBJ2-5; 8 nucleotides line up with TRBD1. Germline V gene data show CDR1 as LNHDA and CDR2 as SQIVND (reference sequence). The CDR3 is 13 amino acids. V gave up 10 bases and J gave up 2 bases; unmatched junction bases: 6. The CDR3 coding sequence is TGTGCCACCGGACAGGGAGGACAAGAGACCCAGTACTTC. Residues: CATGQGGQETQYF.

This clonotype came up many times. This sequence joins TRBV10-3 and TRBJ1-2; 9 bases line up with TRBD1. V gave up 6 bases and J gave up 4 bases; unmatched junction bases: 9. The CDR3 is 15 residues long. Germline V gene data show CDR1 as ENHRY and CDR2 as SYGVKD. The CDR3 nucleotides are TGTGCCATCAGCCGGAGGACAGGGGACCTCTATGGCTACACCTTC. Protein sequence: CAISRRTGDLYGYTF.

This clonotype came up many times. The gene calls are TRBV2 and TRBJ1-2; 9 bases align to TRBD1. The CDR3 loop spans 15 amino acids. V was pared by 4 bases and J by 8 bases, with 11 bases of the junction left unmatched. The germline gives CDR1 SNHLY, CDR2 FYNNEI. The CDR3 nucleotides read TGTGCCAGCAGTGCCGATGAACAGGGGGCGAGGGGCTACACCTTC. Translating it yields CASSADEQGARGYTF.

To note about this clonotype: A read error is possible here, since a much larger clone lies one base away. Because it lacks the conserved phenylalanine or tryptophan at the end, this CDR3 is likely a read error. This sequence joins TRBV18 and TRBJ1-1; no definite D call. The germline gives CDR1 KGHSH, CDR2 LQKENI. The CDR3 contains 13 residues. Trimming took 2 bases from V and 7 from J, leaving 11 bases between them. In DNA, the CDR3 is TGTGCCAGCTCACCAGGGGTTTGGGATGAAGCTTTCTTG. Protein: CASSPGVWDEAFL.

This clonotype was counted at least ten times. V gene TRBV25-1 combines with J gene TRBJ2-5, with D tentatively TRBD2 (5 bases). Germline CDR1 MGHDK, CDR2 SYGVNS. This CDR3 spans 14 amino acids. Trimming shortened V by 2 bases and J by 1 base, and 8 bases separated the two germline ends. The CDR3 loop is CASSEGGGQETQYF. The DNA of the CDR3 is TGTGCCAGCAGTGAAGGCGGAGGCCAAGAGACCCAGTACTTC.

This clonotype was picked up many times. The V and J genes are TRBV11-2 and TRBJ2-7; perhaps D is TRBD1 or TRBD2 (5 bases each). This CDR3 is 13 amino acids long. Germline V CDR1 and CDR2: SGHAT, FQNNGV. V was cut by 5 bases and J by 3 bases, with 11 bases left in between. CDR3: CASSPGPFYEQYF. Here the CDR3 DNA reads TGTGCCAGCAGCCCGGGACCCTTCTACGAGCAGTACTTC.

The rearrangement joins TRBV12-3 or TRBV12-4 to TRBJ2-2; perhaps D is TRBD1 or TRBD2 (5 bases each). With 4 bases removed from V and 5 bases from J, the gap between germline ends came to 14 bases. CDR3 size: 15 residues. The CDR3 DNA follows: TGTGCCAGCAGTTCCCGGGGCAGGGCGACCGGGGAGCTGTTTTTT. This translates into CASSSRGRATGELFF.

Turning to this clonotype: A single base separates this from a much larger clone, so it may be a read error. The V and J genes are TRBV7-2 and TRBJ1-1; no definite D call. This CDR3 spans 13 amino acids. Germline loops: CDR1 SGHTA, CDR2 FQGNSA. CDR3: CASSPAGFLEACF. As DNA, the CDR3 is TGTGCCAGCAGCCCTGCGGGTTTTCTAGAAGCTTGCTTT.

V gene TRBV7-8 combines with J gene TRBJ1-5; no firm D call. Trimming left V 5 bases short and J 0 bases short, with 14 bases between. Germline assignment: CDR1 SGHVS and CDR2 FQNEAQ. The CDR3 is 16 amino acids. The CDR3 region has the DNA TGTGCCAGCAGCCTCTACTACACATATAGCAATCAGCCCCAGCATTTT. Its translation: CASSLYYTYSNQPQHF.

Many counts were recorded for this clonotype. The V call is TRBV5-1, the J call TRBJ2-5; 7 bases fit TRBD1. The CDR3 has 15 amino acids. V dropped 1 base and J dropped 4; count of bases not matched to a gene: 7. Germline CDR1 reads SGHRS; CDR2 reads YFSETQ. Written as DNA, the CDR3 is TGCGCCAGCAGCTTGAGGTCAGGGGGAGTAGAGACCCAGTACTTC. This translates into CASSLRSGGVETQYF.

This clonotype was counted only a few times. The rearrangement links TRBV24-1 to TRBJ2-2; 7 nucleotides align to TRBD2. The junction had 5 bases not matched to a gene; V was cut back by 6 bases and J by 5 bases. CDR1 and CDR2 from the germline V gene are KGHDR and SFDVKD. The CDR3 consists of 14 residues. The CDR3 coding sequence is TGTGCCACCAGTCACACCGGGGGGACCGGGGAGCTGTTTTTT. Its protein is CATSHTGGTGELFF.

This chain joins TRBV5-5 and TRBJ2-2, with TRBD1 matching over 7 bases. The CDR3 extends over 16 amino acids. From germline, CDR1 is SGHKS and CDR2 YYEKEE (reference sequence). Trimming took 2 bases from V and 0 from J; bases not matched to a gene: 4. CDR3 in DNA: TGTGCCAGCAGCTTCACCGGGACAGCGAACACCGGGGAGCTGTTTTTT. It specifies CASSFTGTANTGELFF.

This clonotype was seen at least ten times. A read error may produce the germline difference seen at one junction end. The rearrangement joins TRBV6-2 or TRBV6-3 to TRBJ2-4; D gene uncertain. There are 13 residues in the CDR3. Germline CDR1 reads MNHEY; CDR2 reads SVGEGT. The chain's CDR3 is CASGDARPNIKYF. CDR3 nucleotide sequence: TGTGCCAGCGGTGACGCCCGGCCAAACATTAAGTACTTC.

This clonotype was found many times. This sequence joins TRBV5-5 and TRBJ1-1, with D possibly TRBD1 on 6 matching bases. CDR3 length equals 16 residues. V lost 4 bases and J lost 1, with 17 bases in between. Germline V gene data show CDR1 as SGHKS and CDR2 as YYEKEE (reference sequence). In DNA, the CDR3 is TGTGCCAGCAGCCCAGGGACACTGGGAGGGAACACTGAAGCTTTCTTT. Translating it yields CASSPGTLGGNTEAFF. The variable domain in full, completed from reference TRBV5-5 and TRBJ1-1, reads DAGVTQSPTHLIKTRGQQVTLRCSPISGHKSVSWYQQVLGQGPQFIFQYYEKEERGRGNFPDRFSARQFPNYSSELNVNALLLGDSALYLCASSPGTLGGNTEAFFGQGTRLTVV.

The table lists this clonotype with many counts. DNA for the CDR3: TGTGCCAGTAGTATAAACGGGCGAAGCAATCAGCCCCAGCATTTT. Amino acids: CASSINGRSNQPQHF. V gene TRBV19 combines with J gene TRBJ1-5; D uncertain. Germline CDR1 LNHDA, CDR2 SQIVND (reference sequence). Trimming removed 2 bases from V and 1 base from J, with 9 bases in between. This CDR3 has 15 amino acids.

A single count supports this clonotype. J is TRBJ1-2 and V is TRBV6-1; D not resolved. Germline CDR1 is MNHNS and CDR2 is SASEGT. This CDR3 contains 15 residues. The V and J ends lost 1 base and 0 bases respectively, with 9 bases between them. CDR3 sequence (DNA): TGTGCCAGCAGTGAAGGCCAGGAGCCTAACTATGGCTACACCTTC. Protein product: CASSEGQEPNYGYTF.

The chain joins TRBV6-5 to TRBJ1-5; D remains unclear. Germline loops: CDR1 MNHEY, CDR2 SVGAGI. V gave up 2 bases and J gave up 6 bases, with 11 bases separating them. The CDR3 has 14 residues. This CDR3 is CASSYGRPGQPQHF. For the CDR3, the DNA is TGTGCCAGCAGTTACGGCAGGCCCGGTCAGCCCCAGCATTTT.

The chain uses TRBV30 and TRBJ2-7; possibly TRBD2 for D (5 bases). The germline V gene has CDR1 GTSNPN and CDR2 SVGIG (reference sequence). There are 13 residues in the CDR3. V was cut by 2 bases and J by 3 bases, with 11 bases left in between. CDR3 DNA: TGTGCCTGGAGTCCCGGACTGGACTACGAGCAGTACTTC. It encodes CAWSPGLDYEQYF. The full variable domain, rest sourced from reference TRBV30 and TRBJ2-7, is SQTIHQWPATLVQPVGSPLSLECTVEGTSNPNLYWYRQAAGRGLQLLFYSVGIGQISSEVPQNLSASRPQDRQFILSSKKLLLSDSGFYLCAWSPGLDYEQYFGPGTRLTVT.

This clonotype has at least ten counts. The gene calls are TRBV4-1 and TRBJ2-7; TRBD1 might be the D (6 bases). Between the trimmed V and J ends, which lost 1 base and 0 bases, there was a span of 10 bases. This CDR3 spans 15 amino acids. From germline, CDR1 is MGHRA and CDR2 YSYEKL. The CDR3, as DNA: TGCGCCAGCAGCCAAGGGACAGTCAGCTCCTACGAGCAGTACTTC. It encodes CASSQGTVSSYEQYF.

In its sample, this clonotype was seen a few times. The gene calls are TRBV29-1 and TRBJ2-7; D gene ambiguous. Trimming took 7 bases from V and 7 from J, leaving 17 bases between them. CDR1 is SQVTM, CDR2 ANQGSEA, per germline. The CDR3 sequence is 12 residues long. CDR3 region: CSAQGRLKEQYF. In nucleotides, the CDR3 is TGCAGCGCTCAAGGGCGGTTAAAGGAGCAGTACTTC.

The chain recombines TRBV20-1 with TRBJ2-5; TRBD2 matches at 10 bases. The germline V gene has CDR1 DFQATT and CDR2 SNEGSKA (reference sequence). The CDR3 is made up of 18 amino acids. The trim removed 0 bases at V and 0 bases at J, leaving 10 bases unmatched. CDR3 coding DNA: TGCAGTGCTAGAGACCCCCTAGCGGGAGTGATGAACCAAGAGACCCAGTACTTC. This translates into CSARDPLAGVMNQETQYF.

This clonotype appeared many times. The chain combines TRBV5-1 with TRBJ1-2; 7 positions agree with TRBD1. J was trimmed by 3 bases and V by 4 bases; bases with no gene match: 6. This CDR3 is built from 14 residues. From germline, CDR1 is SGHRS and CDR2 YFSETQ. CDR3 bases: TGCGCCAGCAGCAGTTCAGGGGGGGACTATGGCTACACCTTC. Translated, it gives CASSSSGGDYGYTF.

In this sample, this clonotype turned up many times. The chain links TRBV7-9 to TRBJ1-6; 10 bases match TRBD1. V lost 4 bases, J lost 9 bases, and 3 bases stayed unmatched. The CDR3 contains 14 residues. CDR1 SEHNR and CDR2 FQNEAQ come from the germline V gene (reference sequence). This CDR3 is CASSSGQGGSPLHF. The CDR3 region has the DNA TGTGCCAGCAGCTCAGGACAGGGGGGTTCACCCCTCCACTTT.

This clonotype was detected many times. The chain links TRBV28 to TRBJ1-2, with D hard to call. The V gene lost 7 bases and the J gene lost 2 bases, with 5 bases spanning the gap. Germline V gene data show CDR1 as MDHEN and CDR2 as SYDVKM. The CDR3 has 11 amino acids. The CDR3 bases are TGTGCCAGCACCAGAAACTATGGCTACACCTTC. Translated, it gives CASTRNYGYTF.